This T cell receptor beta chain appears in the sequencing data of a study of tumor-infiltrating lymphocytes in primary liver carcinoma. Study-wide context: By surgical resection, the patients were treated for their primary liver carcinoma. Patients of both sexes were 30 to 69 years old.

The germline V gene has CDR1 MNHNY and CDR2 SVGAGI (reference sequence). There are 13 residues in the CDR3. Regarding this clonotype: An end of the junction differs from the germline gene, which may be a read error.

TCR beta cDNA was prepared out of 500 ng total RNA by means of a constant-region primer. Each TCR beta library was derived from three nested multiplex PCR rounds that employed slightly modified ARM-PCR. TRBV1-TRBV30 forward primers paired with a C-beta reverse primer drove the first two PCR rounds, around 10 cycles each. TCRdb re-called the multiplex PCR reads with MiXCR, one entry per CDR3 protein. The data contain 300,000 to 400,000 distinct CDR3 sequences, about 60% of them seen just once; the ten biggest clones take up approximately 9.4%. Extraction also yielded germline DNA, while blood RNA was obtained from unsorted whole blood. No patient had received treatment, and all had chronic HBV infection. Researchers reported drawing about 4 milliliters of peripheral blood before surgery.

The sample consisted of peripheral blood. The origin of this receptor is a man between 40 and 49 years old with primary liver carcinoma and hepatitis B virus infection. The chain carries TRBV6-6 and TRBJ2-5; D is ambiguous. CDR3 in DNA: TGTGTCAGCAGTCCCAACTCGGCGGAGACCCAGTACTTC. As protein: CVSSPNSAETQYF.